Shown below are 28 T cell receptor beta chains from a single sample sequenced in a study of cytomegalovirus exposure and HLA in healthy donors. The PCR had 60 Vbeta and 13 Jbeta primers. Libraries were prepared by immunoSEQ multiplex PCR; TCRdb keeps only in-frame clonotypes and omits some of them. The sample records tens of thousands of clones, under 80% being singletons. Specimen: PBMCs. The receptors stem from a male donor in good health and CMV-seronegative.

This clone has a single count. CDR3 DNA: TGTGCCAGCAGTTTGTGGGCTGAGCAGTACTTC. This translates into CASSLWAEQYF. The chain couples TRBV28 to TRBJ2-7, with D hard to call. The germline CDR1 and CDR2 sequences are MDHEN and SYDVKM. This CDR3 has 11 amino acids. V lost 3 bases and J 7 bases, leaving 7 bases between the germline ends. Filled out from reference TRBV28 and TRBJ2-7, the complete variable domain reads DVKVTQSSRYLVKRTGEKVFLECVQDMDHENMFWYRQDPGLGLRLIYFSYDVKMKEKGDIPEGYSVSREKKERFSLILESASTNQTSMYLCASSLWAEQYFGPGTRLTVT.

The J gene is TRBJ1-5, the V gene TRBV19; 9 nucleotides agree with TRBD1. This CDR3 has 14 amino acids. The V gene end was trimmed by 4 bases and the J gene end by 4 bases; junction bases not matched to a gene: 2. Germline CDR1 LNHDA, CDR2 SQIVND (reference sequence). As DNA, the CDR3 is TGTGCCAGTAGTAGGGACAGGGTGAATCAGCCCCAGCATTTT. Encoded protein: CASSRDRVNQPQHF.

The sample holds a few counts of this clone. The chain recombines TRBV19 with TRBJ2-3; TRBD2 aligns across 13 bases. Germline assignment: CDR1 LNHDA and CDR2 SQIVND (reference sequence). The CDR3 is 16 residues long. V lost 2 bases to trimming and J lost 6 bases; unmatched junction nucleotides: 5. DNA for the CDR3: TGTGCCAGTAGTATAAAGGGACTAGCGGGGTCGGATACGCAGTATTTT. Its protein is CASSIKGLAGSDTQYF.

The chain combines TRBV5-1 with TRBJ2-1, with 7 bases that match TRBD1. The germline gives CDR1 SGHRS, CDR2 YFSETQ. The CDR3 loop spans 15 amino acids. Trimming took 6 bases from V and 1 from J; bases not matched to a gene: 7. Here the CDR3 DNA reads TGCGCCAGCACCCGAGGGACAGAATCCTACAATGAGCAGTTCTTC. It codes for CASTRGTESYNEQFF.

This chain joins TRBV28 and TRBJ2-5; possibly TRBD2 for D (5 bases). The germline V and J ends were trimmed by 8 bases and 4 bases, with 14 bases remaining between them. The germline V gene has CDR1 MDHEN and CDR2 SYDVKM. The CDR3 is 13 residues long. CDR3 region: CASGTSQSETQYF. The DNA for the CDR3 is TGTGCCAGCGGTACTAGTCAGTCAGAGACCCAGTACTTC.

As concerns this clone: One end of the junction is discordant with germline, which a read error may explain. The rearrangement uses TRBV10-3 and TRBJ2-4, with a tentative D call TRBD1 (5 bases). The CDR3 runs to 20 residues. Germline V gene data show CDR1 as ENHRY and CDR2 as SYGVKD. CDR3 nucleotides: TGTGCCATCAGTGACCGCCCGGGCAGGGAACCTTCTCTTGCCAAAAACAGTCAGTACTTC. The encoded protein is CAISDRPGREPSLAKNSQYF.

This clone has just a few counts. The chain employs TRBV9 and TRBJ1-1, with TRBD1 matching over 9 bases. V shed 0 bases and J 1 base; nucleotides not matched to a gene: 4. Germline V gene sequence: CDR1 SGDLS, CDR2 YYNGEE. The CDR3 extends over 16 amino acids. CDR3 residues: CASSVDDRGGNTEAFF. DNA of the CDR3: TGTGCCAGCAGCGTAGATGACAGGGGGGGGAACACTGAAGCTTTCTTT.

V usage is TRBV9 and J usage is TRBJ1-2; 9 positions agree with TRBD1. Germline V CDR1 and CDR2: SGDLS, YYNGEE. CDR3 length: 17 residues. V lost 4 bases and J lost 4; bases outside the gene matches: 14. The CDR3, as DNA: TGTGCCAGCAGCTCCCCCCCGGGACAGGGAATGGCCTATGGCTACACCTTC. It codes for CASSSPPGQGMAYGYTF.

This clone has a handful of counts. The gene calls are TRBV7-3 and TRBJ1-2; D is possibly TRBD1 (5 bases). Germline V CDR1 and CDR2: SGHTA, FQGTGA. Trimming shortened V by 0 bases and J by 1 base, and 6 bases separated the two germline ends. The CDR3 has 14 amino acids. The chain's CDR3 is CASSLTGGNYGYTF. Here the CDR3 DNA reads TGTGCCAGCAGCTTAACGGGGGGTAACTATGGCTACACCTTC.

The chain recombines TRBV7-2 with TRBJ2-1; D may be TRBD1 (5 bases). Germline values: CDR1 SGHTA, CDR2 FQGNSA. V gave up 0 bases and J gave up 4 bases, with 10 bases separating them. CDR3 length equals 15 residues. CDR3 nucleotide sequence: TGTGCCAGCAGCTTAGCGGGCAGGGCATACAATGAGCAGTTCTTC. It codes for CASSLAGRAYNEQFF.

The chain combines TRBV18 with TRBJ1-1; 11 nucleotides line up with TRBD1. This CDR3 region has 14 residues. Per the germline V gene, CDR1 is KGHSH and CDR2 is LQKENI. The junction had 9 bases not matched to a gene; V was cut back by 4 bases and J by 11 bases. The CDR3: CASSLLDRGREAFF. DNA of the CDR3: TGTGCCAGCTCACTACTGGACAGGGGGCGCGAGGCTTTCTTT.

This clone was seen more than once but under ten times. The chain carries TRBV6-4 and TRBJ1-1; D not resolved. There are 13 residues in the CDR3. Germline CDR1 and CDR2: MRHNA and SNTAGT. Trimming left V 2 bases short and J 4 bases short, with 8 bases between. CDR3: CASSDRRGTEAFF. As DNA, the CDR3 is TGTGCCAGCAGTGACCGCCGGGGCACTGAAGCTTTCTTT.

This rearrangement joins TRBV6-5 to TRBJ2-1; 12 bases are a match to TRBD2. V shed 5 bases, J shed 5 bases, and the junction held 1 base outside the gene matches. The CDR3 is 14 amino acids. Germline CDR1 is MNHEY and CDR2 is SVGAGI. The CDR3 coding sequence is TGTGCCAGCAGTCCTAGCGGGAGGGACAATGAGCAGTTCTTC. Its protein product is CASSPSGRDNEQFF.

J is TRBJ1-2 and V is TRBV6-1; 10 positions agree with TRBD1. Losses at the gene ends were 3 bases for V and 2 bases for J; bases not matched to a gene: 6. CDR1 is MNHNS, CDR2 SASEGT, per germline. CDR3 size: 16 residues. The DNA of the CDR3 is TGTGCCAGCAGTGACCCGGTGGGACAGGGGAACTATGGCTACACCTTC. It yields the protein CASSDPVGQGNYGYTF.

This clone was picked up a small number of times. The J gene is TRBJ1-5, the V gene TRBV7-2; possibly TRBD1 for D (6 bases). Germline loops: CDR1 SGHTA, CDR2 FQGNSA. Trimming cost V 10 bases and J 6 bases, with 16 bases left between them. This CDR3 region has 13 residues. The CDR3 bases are TGTGCCACGCGGCAGGGGACGGTTCAGCCCCAGCATTTT. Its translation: CATRQGTVQPQHF.

CDR3 amino acids: CASSIKGQGIGEQYF. DNA for the CDR3: TGTGCCAGTAGTATAAAAGGACAGGGGATCGGCGAGCAGTACTTC. The rearrangement joins TRBV19 to TRBJ2-7, with TRBD1 matching 9 bases. The CDR3 has 15 residues. V shed 2 bases, J shed 6 bases, and the junction held 8 bases outside the gene matches. CDR1 and CDR2 (germline): LNHDA, SQIVND (reference sequence).

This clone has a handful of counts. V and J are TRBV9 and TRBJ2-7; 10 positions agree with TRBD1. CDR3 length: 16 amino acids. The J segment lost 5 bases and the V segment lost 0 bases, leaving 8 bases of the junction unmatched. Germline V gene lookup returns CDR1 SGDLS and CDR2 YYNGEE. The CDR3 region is CASSVGRDRGQNEQYF. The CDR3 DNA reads TGTGCCAGCAGCGTAGGAAGGGACAGGGGACAGAACGAGCAGTACTTC.

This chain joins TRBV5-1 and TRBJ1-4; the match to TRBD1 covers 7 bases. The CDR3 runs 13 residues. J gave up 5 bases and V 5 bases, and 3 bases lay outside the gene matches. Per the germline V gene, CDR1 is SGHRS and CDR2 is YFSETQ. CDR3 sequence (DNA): TGCGCCAGCAGTACGGACAGGAATGAAAAACTGTTTTTT. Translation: CASSTDRNEKLFF.

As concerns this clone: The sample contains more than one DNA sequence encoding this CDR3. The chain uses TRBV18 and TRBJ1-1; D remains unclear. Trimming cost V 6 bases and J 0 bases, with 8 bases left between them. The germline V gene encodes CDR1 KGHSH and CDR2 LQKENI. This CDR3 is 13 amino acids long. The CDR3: CASSTDMNTEAFF. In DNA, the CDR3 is TGTGCCAGCTCCACCGACATGAACACTGAAGCTTTCTTT. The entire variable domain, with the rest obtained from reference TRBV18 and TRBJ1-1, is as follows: NAGVMQNPRHLVRRRGQEARLRCSPMKGHSHVYWYRQLPEEGLKFMVYLQKENIIDESGMPKERFSAEFPKEGPSILRIQQVVRGDSAAYFCASSTDMNTEAFFGQGTRLTVV.

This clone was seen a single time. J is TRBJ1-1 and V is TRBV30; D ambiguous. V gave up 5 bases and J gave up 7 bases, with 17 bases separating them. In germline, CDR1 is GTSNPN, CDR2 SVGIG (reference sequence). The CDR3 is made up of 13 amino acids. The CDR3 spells CAWATLIRGEAFF. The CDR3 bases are TGTGCCTGGGCAACATTGATACGGGGTGAAGCTTTCTTT.

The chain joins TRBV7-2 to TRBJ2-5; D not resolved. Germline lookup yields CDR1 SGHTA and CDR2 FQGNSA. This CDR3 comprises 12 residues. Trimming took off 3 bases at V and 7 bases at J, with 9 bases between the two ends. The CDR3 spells CASSFPRGTQYF. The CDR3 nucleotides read TGTGCCAGCAGCTTCCCCCGAGGGACCCAGTACTTC.

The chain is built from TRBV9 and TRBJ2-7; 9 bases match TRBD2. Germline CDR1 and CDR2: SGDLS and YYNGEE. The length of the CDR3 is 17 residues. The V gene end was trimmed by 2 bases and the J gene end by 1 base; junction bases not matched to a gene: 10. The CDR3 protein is CASSVTRLAESSYEQYF. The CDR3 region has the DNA TGTGCCAGCAGCGTGACGCGACTAGCGGAGTCGTCCTACGAGCAGTACTTC.

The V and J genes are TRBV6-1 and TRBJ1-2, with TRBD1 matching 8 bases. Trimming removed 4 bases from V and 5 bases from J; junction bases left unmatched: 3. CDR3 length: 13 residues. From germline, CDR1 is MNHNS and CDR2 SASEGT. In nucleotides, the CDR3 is TGTGCCAGCAGTGTGACAGGGGATTATGGCTACACCTTC. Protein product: CASSVTGDYGYTF.

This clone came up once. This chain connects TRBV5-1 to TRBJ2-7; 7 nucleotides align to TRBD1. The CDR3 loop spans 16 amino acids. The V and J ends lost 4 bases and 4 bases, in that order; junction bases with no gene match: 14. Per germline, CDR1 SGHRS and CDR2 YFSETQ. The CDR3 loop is CASSVEPPGQSYEQYF. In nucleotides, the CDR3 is TGCGCCAGCAGCGTTGAGCCGCCGGGACAGAGTTACGAGCAGTACTTC.

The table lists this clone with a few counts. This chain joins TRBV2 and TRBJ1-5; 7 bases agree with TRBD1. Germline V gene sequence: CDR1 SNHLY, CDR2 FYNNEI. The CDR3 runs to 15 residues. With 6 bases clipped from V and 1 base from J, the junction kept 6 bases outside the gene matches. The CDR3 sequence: CASRGIQGSNQPQHF. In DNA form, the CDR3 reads TGTGCCAGCAGGGGGATACAGGGGAGCAATCAGCCCCAGCATTTT.

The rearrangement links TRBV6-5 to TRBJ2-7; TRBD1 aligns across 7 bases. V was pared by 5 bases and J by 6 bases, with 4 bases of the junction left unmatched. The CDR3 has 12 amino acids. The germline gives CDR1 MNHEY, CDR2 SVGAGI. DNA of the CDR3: TGTGCCAGCAGTACCTACAGGGGCGAGCAGTACTTC. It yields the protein CASSTYRGEQYF.

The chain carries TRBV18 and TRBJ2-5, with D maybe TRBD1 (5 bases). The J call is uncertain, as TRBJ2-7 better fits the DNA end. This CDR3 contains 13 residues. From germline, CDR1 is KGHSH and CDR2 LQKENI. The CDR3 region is CASSPRAGYEQYF. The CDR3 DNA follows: TGTGCCAGCTCGCCCAGGGCAGGCTACGAGCAGTACTTC.

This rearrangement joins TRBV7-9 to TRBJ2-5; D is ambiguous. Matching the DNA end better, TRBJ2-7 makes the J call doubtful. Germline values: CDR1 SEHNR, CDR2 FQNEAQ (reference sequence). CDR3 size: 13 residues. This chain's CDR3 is CASSLAHHYEQYF. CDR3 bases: TGTGCCAGCAGCTTAGCACACCACTACGAGCAGTACTTC.